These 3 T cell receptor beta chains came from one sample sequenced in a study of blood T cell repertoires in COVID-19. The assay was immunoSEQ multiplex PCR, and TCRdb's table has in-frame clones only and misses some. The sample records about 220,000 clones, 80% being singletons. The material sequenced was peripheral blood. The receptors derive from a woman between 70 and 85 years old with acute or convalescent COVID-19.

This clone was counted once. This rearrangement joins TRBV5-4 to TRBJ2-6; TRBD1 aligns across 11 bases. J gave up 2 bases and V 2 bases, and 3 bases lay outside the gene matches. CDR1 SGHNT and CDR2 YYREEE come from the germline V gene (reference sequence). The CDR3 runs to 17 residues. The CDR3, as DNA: TGTGCCAGCAGCTTCGGGACAGGGGGACCTGGGGCCAACGTCCTGACTTTC. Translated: CASSFGTGGPGANVLTF.

The CDR3 spells CASSHGTGQLNQPQHF. DNA for the CDR3: TGTGCCAGCTCACACGGGACAGGGCAGCTTAATCAGCCCCAGCATTTT. This sequence joins TRBV18 and TRBJ1-5, with 9 nucleotides matching TRBD1. V lost 4 bases to trimming and J lost 4 bases; unmatched junction nucleotides: 8. Germline V gene data show CDR1 as KGHSH and CDR2 as LQKENI. CDR3 length: 16 amino acids.

As DNA, the CDR3 is TGCGCCAGCAGCTTTTCTCCCGGGACAGGGGAGACCCAGTACTTC. It codes for CASSFSPGTGETQYF. The chain couples TRBV5-1 to TRBJ2-5, with TRBD1 matching over 9 bases. The CDR3 runs 15 residues. V lost 2 bases to trimming and J lost 5 bases; unmatched junction nucleotides: 7. Germline V gives CDR1 SGHRS, CDR2 YFSETQ.